A selection of T cell receptor gamma chains follows, all from one sample in a study of human gamma delta and Vdelta1 T cells. Their cognate antigens are unknown. TCRdb reprocessed the PCR reads using CATT. The table shows about 3,900 gamma-chain clones, with approximately 15% occurring only once. The sample comprised Vdelta1 gamma-delta T cells from blood grown in culture (DOT cells). The receptors shown here come from a human donor in good health. Both conserved end residues are part of each CDR3. The order of the fields is J gene, clone size, V gene, CDR3 DNA, CDR3 protein. Where a row states a size, it is once, few, many or the class of an expanded clone; other rows omit it.

TRGJ1/TRGJ2 | - | TRGV4 | TGTGCCACCTGGGTCGGGACGCTGAATTATTATAAGAAACTCTTT | CATWVGTLNYYKKLF
TRGJ1/TRGJ2 | few | TRGV8 | TGTGCCACCTGGGTCCCGAATTATTATAAGAAACTCTTT | CATWVPNYYKKLF
TRGJ1/TRGJ2 | few | TRGV3 | TGTGCCACCTGGGACAGGCCCCACGGGAAACTCTTT | CATWDRPHGKLF
TRGJ1/TRGJ2 | - | TRGV2 | TGTGCCACCTGGGACGGGGGTTTGAATTATAAGAAACTCTTT | CATWDGGLNYKKLF
TRGJ1/TRGJ2 | - | TRGV3 | TGTGCCACCTGGGATGTAAGCTATTATAAGAAACTCTTT | CATWDVSYYKKLF
TRGJ1/TRGJ2 | few | TRGV8 | TGTGCCACCTGGGATAAATCTGATTATAAGAAACTCTTT | CATWDKSDYKKLF
TRGJ1/TRGJ2 | few | TRGV4 | TGTGCCACCTGGGATGGGCCCCATTATTATAAGAAACTCTTT | CATWDGPHYYKKLF
TRGJP2 | large | TRGV2 | TGTGCCACCTGGGACGGGGATAATTGGATCAAGACGTTT | CATWDGDNWIKTF
TRGJ1/TRGJ2 | - | TRGV5 | TGTGCCACCTGGGACGTAACTAAGAAACTCTTT | CATWDVTKKLF
TRGJ1/TRGJ2 | few | TRGV4 | TGTGCCACCTGGGATGGCGTTTATTATAAGAAACTCTTT | CATWDGVYYKKLF
TRGJ1/TRGJ2 | medium-sized | TRGV4 | TGTGCCACCTGGGATGGGCGCCACGGTTATAAGAAACTCTTT | CATWDGRHGYKKLF
TRGJ1/TRGJ2 | - | TRGV9 | TGTGCCTTGTGGGAGCCCCCGGCGAAACTCTTT | CALWEPPAKLF
TRGJ1/TRGJ2 | - | TRGV5 | TGTGCCACCTGGGAAACTTATTATAAGAAACTCTTT | CATWETYYKKLF
TRGJP2 | medium-sized | TRGV4 | TGTGCCACCTGGGATGAGATTAGTAGTGATTGGATCAAGACGTTT | CATWDEISSDWIKTF
TRGJ1/TRGJ2 | - | TRGV3 | TGTGCCACCTGGGCCACATGTCGGGGGAAACTCTTT | CATWATCRGKLF
TRGJ1/TRGJ2 | few | TRGV2 | TGTGCCACCTGGGACGGACATTATTATAAGAAACTCTTT | CATWDGHYYKKLF
TRGJ1/TRGJ2 | - | TRGV5 | TGTGCCACCTGGGACTTAAATTATAAGAAACTCTTT | CATWDLNYKKLF
TRGJ1/TRGJ2 | medium-sized | TRGV4 | TGTGCCACCTGGGATGGGGATTATTATAAGAAACTCTTT | CATWDGDYYKKLF
TRGJ1/TRGJ2 | few | TRGV4 | TGTGCCACCTGGGATGGGCCGAGGTATTATAAGAAACTCTTT | CATWDGPRYYKKLF
TRGJ1/TRGJ2 | large | TRGV2 | TGTGCCACCTGGGGGAATTATTATAAGAAACTCTTT | CATWGNYYKKLF
TRGJP1 | - | TRGV2 | TGTGCCACCTGGGCCCTCACCTTTACCACTGGTTGGTTCAAGATATTT | CATWALTFTTGWFKIF
TRGJ1/TRGJ2 | - | TRGV8 | TGTGCCACCTGGGATGCCCAAATATATAAGAAACTCTTT | CATWDAQIYKKLF
TRGJP2 | medium-sized | TRGV11 | - | CTTVPAGGDWIKTF
TRGJ1/TRGJ2 | medium-sized | TRGV4 | TGTGCCACCTGGGATGGTTCCTTAGGGAAGAAACTCTTT | CATWDGSLGKKLF
TRGJP2 | few | TRGV5 | TGTGCCACCTGGGACAGTGATAGTAGTGATTGGATCAAGACGTTT | CATWDSDSSDWIKTF
TRGJ1/TRGJ2 | medium-sized | TRGV4 | TGTGCCACCTGGGGATTCGGTTATAAGAAACTCTTT | CATWGFGYKKLF
TRGJ1/TRGJ2 | large | TRGV2 | TGTGCCACCTGGGACGGGCCGGGGAAACTCTTT | CATWDGPGKLF
TRGJ1/TRGJ2 | few | TRGV2 | TGTGCCACCTGGGACGGGCAAAATTATAAGAAACTCTTT | CATWDGQNYKKLF
TRGJ1/TRGJ2 | medium-sized | TRGV5 | TGTGCCACCTGGGACAGGCGGTCCCCTCGTTTTTATTATAAGAAACTCTTT | CATWDRRSPRFYYKKLF
TRGJ1/TRGJ2 | - | TRGV9 | TGTGCCTTGTGGGAGGTGCCATACAACAAGAAACTCTTT | CALWEVPYNKKLF
TRGJ1/TRGJ2 | - | TRGV5 | TGTGCCACCTGGACAAATAAGAAACTCTTT | CATWTNKKLF
TRGJ1/TRGJ2 | few | TRGV9 | TGTGCCTTGTGGCTTTATTATAAGAAACTCTTT | CALWLYYKKLF
TRGJP1 | - | TRGV2 | TGTGCCACCTGGGACGGGGGATTTATGCCTTTACTTACTGGTTGGTTCAAGATATTT | CATWDGGFMPLLTGWFKIF
TRGJ1/TRGJ2 | few | TRGV8 | TGTGCCACCTGGGATAGGGTGAAACTCTTT | CATWDRVKLF
TRGJ1/TRGJ2 | medium-sized | TRGV3 | TGTGCCACCTGGGACAGGCCGGACGGTTATAAGAAACTCTTT | CATWDRPDGYKKLF
TRGJ1/TRGJ2 | few | TRGV8 | TGTGCCACCTGGGACCTGAAATATAAGAAACTCTTT | CATWDLKYKKLF
TRGJ1/TRGJ2 | - | TRGV9 | TGTGCCTTGTGGGCATCTAGGGATAAGAAACTCTTT | CALWASRDKKLF
TRGJ1/TRGJ2 | large | TRGV9 | TGTGCCTTGTGGGAGGTTTCGAATTATTATAAGAAACTCTTT | CALWEVSNYYKKLF